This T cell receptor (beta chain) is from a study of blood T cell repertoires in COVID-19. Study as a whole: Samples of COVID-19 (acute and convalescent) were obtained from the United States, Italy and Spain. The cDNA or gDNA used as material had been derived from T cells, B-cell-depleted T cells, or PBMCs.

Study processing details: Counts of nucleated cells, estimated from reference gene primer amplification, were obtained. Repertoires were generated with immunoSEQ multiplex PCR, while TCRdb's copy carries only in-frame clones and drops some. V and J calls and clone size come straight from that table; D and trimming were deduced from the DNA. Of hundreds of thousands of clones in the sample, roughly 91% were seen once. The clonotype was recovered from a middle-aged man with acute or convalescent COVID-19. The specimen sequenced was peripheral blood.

CDR3 bases: TGTGCCAGTAGTCCCCGGACAGGGGGAGAGACCCAGTACTTC. This translates into CASSPRTGGETQYF. The gene calls are TRBV19 and TRBJ2-5; TRBD1 matches 10 bases. Germline CDR1 and CDR2: LNHDA and SQIVND (reference sequence). With V trimmed by 5 bases and J by 4 bases, 4 bases remained unmatched. The CDR3 totals 14 residues.